A selection of T cell receptor beta chains follows, all from one sample in a study of cytotoxic CD8 clonotypes in ibrutinib-treated CLL. Here immunoSEQ multiplex PCR was the method, and the copy in TCRdb shows in-frame clones only, minus some. Counted here are some 300,000 clones, just under 80% occurring once; the ten biggest clones make up 6.5% to 8.5%. The sample was PBMCs, taken before ibrutinib treatment. These receptor sequences come from a human donor with chronic lymphocytic leukemia. CDR3s include the opening cysteine and the closing phenylalanine or tryptophan. A D gene is named only where the DNA matches it firmly. A clone size is listed for some rows: how often the clone was seen (once, few, many), or a class if it is expanded.

v_call	d_call	clone_size	j_call	cdr3_aa	cdr3_nt
TRBV30	-	few	TRBJ1-1	CAWVNTEAFF	TGTGCCTGGGTGAACACTGAAGCTTTCTTT
TRBV6-5	TRBD1	-	TRBJ1-2	CASSPQGGAGGYTF	TGTGCCAGCAGCCCCCAGGGGGGGGCTGGTGGCTACACCTTC
TRBV25-1	TRBD2	-	TRBJ2-7	CASSELGLGRYEQYF	TGTGCCAGCAGTGAATTGGGACTAGGACGATACGAGCAGTACTTC
TRBV6-5	TRBD2	once	TRBJ2-7	CASRGPGLEGEQYF	TGTGCCAGCAGAGGCCCCGGACTAGAGGGCGAGCAGTACTTC
TRBV9	TRBD2	once	TRBJ2-7	CASSALAGGPKEQYF	TGTGCCAGCAGCGCATTAGCGGGAGGGCCGAAAGAGCAGTACTTC
TRBV12-5	TRBD2	-	TRBJ2-7	CASGLTSGSYEQYF	TGTGCTAGTGGTTTGACTAGCGGGAGTTACGAGCAGTACTTC
TRBV28	-	once	TRBJ2-3	CASSPDSPSRRNTQYF	TGTGCCAGCAGTCCCGACAGCCCCTCACGTAGAAATACGCAGTATTTT
TRBV5-8	-	-	TRBJ1-5	CASSLTARAFNQPQHF	TGTGCCAGCAGCTTGACGGCCAGGGCCTTCAATCAGCCCCAGCATTTT
TRBV19	-	once	TRBJ1-2	CASSIESRVAYGYTF	TGTGCCAGTAGTATAGAAAGCAGGGTCGCCTATGGCTACACCTTC
TRBV27	-	-	TRBJ2-5	CASSLSRDQETQYF	TGTGCCAGCAGTTTATCGAGGGACCAAGAGACCCAGTACTTC